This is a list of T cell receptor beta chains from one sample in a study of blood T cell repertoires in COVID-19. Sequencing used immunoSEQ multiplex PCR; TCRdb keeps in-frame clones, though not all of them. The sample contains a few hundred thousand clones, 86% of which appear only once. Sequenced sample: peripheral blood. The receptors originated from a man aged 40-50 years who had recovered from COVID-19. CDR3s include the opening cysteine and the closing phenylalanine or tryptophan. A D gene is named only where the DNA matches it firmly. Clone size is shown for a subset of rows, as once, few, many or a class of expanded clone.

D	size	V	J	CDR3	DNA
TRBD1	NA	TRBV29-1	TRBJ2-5	CSVGDRGGKETQYF	TGCAGCGTTGGGGACAGGGGGGGGAAAGAGACCCAGTACTTC
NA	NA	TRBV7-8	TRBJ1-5	CASSPYPRGKNQPQHF	TGTGCCAGCAGCCCCTATCCCCGGGGTAAAAATCAGCCCCAGCATTTT
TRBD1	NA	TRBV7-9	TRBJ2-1	CASSLVDRVHNEQFF	TGTGCCAGCAGCTTAGTGGACAGGGTCCACAATGAGCAGTTCTTC
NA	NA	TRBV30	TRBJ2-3	CALWLAGTTDTQYF	TGTGCCTTGTGGCTAGCTGGAACCACAGATACGCAGTATTTT
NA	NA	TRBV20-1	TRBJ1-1	CSATGAEAFF	TGCAGTGCTACAGGGGCTGAAGCTTTCTTT
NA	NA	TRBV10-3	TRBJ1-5	CAISERGGADNQPQHF	TGTGCCATCAGTGAGAGGGGAGGGGCCGACAATCAGCCCCAGCATTTT
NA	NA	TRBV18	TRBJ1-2	CASSPGGDRPEGYTF	TGTGCCAGCTCACCTGGGGGAGACAGGCCCGAAGGCTACACCTTC
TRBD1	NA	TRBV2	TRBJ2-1	CASSGQGDEQFF	TGTGCCAGCAGCGGACAGGGCGATGAGCAGTTCTTC
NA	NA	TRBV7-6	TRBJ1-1	CASSYQGLSNTEAFF	TGTGCCAGCAGCTATCAGGGTCTTTCTAACACTGAAGCTTTCTTT
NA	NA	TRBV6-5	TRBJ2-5	CASSVGGPQETQYF	TGTGCCAGCAGCGTGGGGGGTCCTCAAGAGACCCAGTACTTC
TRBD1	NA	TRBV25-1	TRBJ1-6	CASSETGQGGSPLHF	TGTGCCAGCAGTGAAACGGGACAGGGGGGCTCACCCCTCCACTTT
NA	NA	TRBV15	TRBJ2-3	CATSRQTDTQYF	TGTGCCACCAGCAGACAGACAGATACGCAGTATTTT
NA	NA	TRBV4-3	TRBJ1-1	CASSQGGGRTEAFF	TGCGCCAGCAGCCAAGGCGGGGGCCGAACTGAAGCTTTCTTT
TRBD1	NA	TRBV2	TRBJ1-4	CASRGTAPNEKLFF	TGTGCCAGCAGGGGGACAGCTCCTAATGAAAAACTGTTTTTT
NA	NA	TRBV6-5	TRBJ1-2	CASSSKGYGYTF	TGTGCCAGCAGTTCAAAGGGGTATGGCTACACCTTC
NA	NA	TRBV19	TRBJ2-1	CASSSYSGNEQFF	TGTGCCAGTAGTTCCTACAGCGGGAATGAGCAGTTCTTC
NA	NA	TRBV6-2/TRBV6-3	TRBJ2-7	CASSASGGNYEQYF	TGTGCCAGCAGCGCCTCGGGCGGGAACTACGAGCAGTACTTC
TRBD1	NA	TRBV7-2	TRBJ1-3	CASSKRGQQGAPGNTIYF	TGTGCCAGCAGCAAGAGAGGACAACAGGGGGCGCCTGGAAACACCATATATTTT
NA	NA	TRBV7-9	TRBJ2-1	CASGRGYSYNEQFF	TGTGCCAGCGGAAGAGGATACTCCTACAATGAGCAGTTCTTC
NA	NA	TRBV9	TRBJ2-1	CASSALDIFYNEQFF	TGTGCCAGCAGCGCACTTGACATTTTCTACAATGAGCAGTTCTTC
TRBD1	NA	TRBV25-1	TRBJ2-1	CASRPAGDRGFDEQFF	TGTGCCAGCAGGCCGGCCGGGGACAGGGGTTTCGATGAGCAGTTCTTC
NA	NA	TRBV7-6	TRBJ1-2	CASSLGQDYGYTF	TGTGCCAGCAGCTTAGGACAGGACTATGGCTACACCTTC
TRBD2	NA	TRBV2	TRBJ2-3	CASSDRGGRTDTQYF	TGTGCCAGCAGTGACCGGGGGGGGCGCACAGATACGCAGTATTTT
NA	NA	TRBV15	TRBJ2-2	CATSREGRSNTGELFF	TGTGCCACCAGCAGAGAGGGCAGGTCGAACACCGGGGAGCTGTTTTTT
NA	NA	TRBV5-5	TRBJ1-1	CASSLASSVFTEAFF	TGTGCCAGCAGCTTGGCCTCGTCGGTTTTCACTGAAGCTTTCTTT
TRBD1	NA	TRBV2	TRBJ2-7	CASSERLGQGMIEQYF	TGTGCCAGCAGTGAACGGTTGGGACAGGGGATGATCGAGCAGTACTTC
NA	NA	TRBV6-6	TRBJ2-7	CASSKTSSYEQYF	TGTGCCAGCAGTAAAACTAGCTCCTACGAGCAGTACTTC
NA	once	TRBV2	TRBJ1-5	CASRRQRDQPQHF	TGTGCCAGCAGGCGACAGCGAGATCAGCCCCAGCATTTT
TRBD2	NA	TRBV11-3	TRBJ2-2	CASSSRGGPNTGELFF	TGTGCCAGCAGCTCCCGGGGGGGTCCGAACACCGGGGAGCTGTTTTTT
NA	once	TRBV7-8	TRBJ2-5	CASSLATRLRVTQYF	TGTGCCAGCAGCTTAGCGACACGCCTGAGAGTGACCCAGTACTTC
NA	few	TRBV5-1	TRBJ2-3	CASAPTGSEVHTQYF	TGCGCCAGCGCGCCCACCGGGAGCGAGGTACATACGCAGTATTTT
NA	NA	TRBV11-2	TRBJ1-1	CASSLIQMNTEAFF	TGTGCCAGCAGCTTAATCCAGATGAACACTGAAGCTTTCTTT
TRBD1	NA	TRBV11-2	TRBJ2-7	CASSLEGTGKSYEQYF	TGTGCCAGCAGCTTAGAGGGGACAGGGAAATCCTACGAGCAGTACTTC
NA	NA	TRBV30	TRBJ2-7	CALGSSYEQYF	TGTGCCCTGGGCAGCTCCTACGAGCAGTACTTC
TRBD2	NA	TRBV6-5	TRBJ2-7	CASSLVAGGPGEQYF	TGTGCCAGCAGTTTAGTAGCGGGAGGGCCGGGGGAGCAGTACTTC
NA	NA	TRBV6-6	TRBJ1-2	CASSFSTVSFGYTF	TGTGCCAGCAGTTTCTCGACAGTTTCTTTCGGCTACACCTTC
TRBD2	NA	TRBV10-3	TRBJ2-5	CATRTSGGGGETQYF	TGTGCCACCCGGACTAGCGGGGGGGGTGGAGAGACCCAGTACTTC
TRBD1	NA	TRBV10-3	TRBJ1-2	CAIRASSDRENGYTF	TGTGCCATCCGGGCGTCCTCGGACAGGGAAAATGGCTACACCTTC
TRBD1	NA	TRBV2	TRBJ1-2	CARTGGLSGYTF	TGTGCCAGGACAGGGGGCCTTTCTGGCTACACCTTC
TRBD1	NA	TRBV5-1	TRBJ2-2	CASSEDRFQSTGELFF	TGCGCCAGCAGCGAGGACAGGTTTCAGAGCACCGGGGAGCTGTTTTTT
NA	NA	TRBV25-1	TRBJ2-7	CASSDKGHLVYF	TGTGCCAGCAGTGATAAAGGACACCTGGTGTACTTC
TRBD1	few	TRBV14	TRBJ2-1	CASSLRDRGGDEQFF	TGTGCCAGCAGCCTAAGGGACAGGGGAGGCGATGAGCAGTTCTTC
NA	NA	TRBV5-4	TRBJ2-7	CASSLAGSYEQYF	TGTGCCAGCAGCTTGGCGGGAAGCTACGAGCAGTACTTC
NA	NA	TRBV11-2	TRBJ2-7	CASSKDSYYSYEQYF	TGTGCCAGCAGCAAGGACAGTTATTACTCCTACGAGCAGTACTTC
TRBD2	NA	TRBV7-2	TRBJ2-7	CASSFRIAGSSYEQYF	TGTGCCAGCAGCTTCCGTATAGCGGGGAGCTCCTACGAGCAGTACTTC
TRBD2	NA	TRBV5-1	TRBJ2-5	CASSLITAGAQETQYF	TGCGCCAGCAGCTTGATAACAGCGGGAGCGCAAGAGACCCAGTACTTC
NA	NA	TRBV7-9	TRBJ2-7	CASSLLPNRYEQYF	TGTGCCAGCAGCTTACTCCCTAATCGCTACGAGCAGTACTTC
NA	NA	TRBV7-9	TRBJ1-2	CASSLGSLGDYGYTF	TGTGCCAGCAGCTTAGGGAGTTTAGGGGACTATGGCTACACCTTC
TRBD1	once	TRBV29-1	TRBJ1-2	CSVAGVGQGTSRGYTF	TGCAGCGTAGCCGGAGTGGGACAGGGGACGTCCAGGGGCTACACCTTC
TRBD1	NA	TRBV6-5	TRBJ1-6	CASSPGRGLAPLHF	TGTGCCAGCAGTCCCGGGAGGGGGCTAGCACCCCTCCACTTT
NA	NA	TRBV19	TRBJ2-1	CASSITSGLLSYNEQFF	TGTGCCAGTAGTATAACCAGCGGGCTTCTTTCCTACAATGAGCAGTTCTTC
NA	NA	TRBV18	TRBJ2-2	CASWQPPGEVGELFF	TGTGCCAGCTGGCAGCCCCCAGGGGAAGTTGGGGAGCTGTTTTTT
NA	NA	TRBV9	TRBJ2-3	CASSASLGQDTQYF	TGTGCCAGCAGCGCATCACTAGGGCAAGATACGCAGTATTTT
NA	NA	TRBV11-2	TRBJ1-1	CASSFGTSNTEAFF	TGTGCCAGCAGCTTCGGGACATCGAACACTGAAGCTTTCTTT